The 8 T cell receptor beta chains below all came from one sample that was sequenced in a study of blood T cell repertoires in COVID-19. Sequenced by immunoSEQ multiplex PCR; TCRdb stores in-frame clones only, minus some. The sample holds some 38,000 clones, roughly nine tenths seen once. The sample consisted of peripheral blood. The receptors stem from a man aged 65-85 years with acute or convalescent COVID-19.

The chain combines TRBV18 with TRBJ1-3; the match to TRBD1 covers 7 bases. Trimming cost V 3 bases and J 0 bases; bases outside gene matches: 5. This CDR3 is 16 amino acids long. CDR1 and CDR2 from the germline V gene are KGHSH and LQKENI. As DNA, the CDR3 is TGTGCCAGCTCACCGACGACAGGGCGCTCTGGAAACACCATATATTTT. It yields the protein CASSPTTGRSGNTIYF.

By sample fraction, this clone is medium-sized. The chain has TRBV28 and TRBJ1-1; no clear D. The CDR3 contains 13 residues. CDR1 and CDR2 (germline): MDHEN, SYDVKM. The V and J ends lost 5 bases and 6 bases respectively, with 13 bases between them. CDR3 region: CASSPGNGAEAFF. The CDR3 coding sequence is TGTGCCAGCAGTCCCGGGAACGGGGCTGAAGCTTTCTTT.

This clone appeared a single time. The chain uses TRBV5-5 and TRBJ2-2; 13 nucleotides align to TRBD2. Trimming took 4 bases from V and 4 from J; bases not matched to a gene: 4. The CDR3 loop spans 16 amino acids. Germline V lookup: CDR1 SGHKS, CDR2 YYEKEE (reference sequence). The CDR3 sequence: CASSPGTSGTTGELFF. CDR3 nucleotides: TGTGCCAGCAGCCCGGGGACTAGCGGGACCACCGGGGAGCTGTTTTTT.

The chain uses TRBV5-4 and TRBJ2-7, with 7 nucleotides matching TRBD1. Trimming at V came to 4 bases and at J to 5 bases, leaving 9 bases not matched to a gene. The germline V gene has CDR1 SGHNT and CDR2 YYREEE (reference sequence). The CDR3 is made up of 14 amino acids. The CDR3 region is CASSQDRAMNEQYF. The DNA for the CDR3 is TGTGCCAGCAGCCAAGACAGGGCGATGAACGAGCAGTACTTC.

The V call is TRBV29-1, the J call TRBJ2-7; TRBD1 aligns across 9 bases. Germline CDR1 is SQVTM and CDR2 is ANQGSEA. The V gene end was trimmed by 7 bases and the J gene end by 4 bases; junction bases not matched to a gene: 8. The CDR3 covers 13 residues. The CDR3 DNA is TGCAGCGCTGCGTCCGGACAGGGGTACGAGCAGTACTTC. This translates into CSAASGQGYEQYF.

The chain has TRBV11-2 and TRBJ1-2, with a weak D call TRBD1 (5 bases). The CDR3 length is 17 residues. Trimming cost V 2 bases and J 6 bases, with 22 bases left between them. In germline, CDR1 is SGHAT, CDR2 FQNNGV. CDR3 DNA sequence: TGTGCCAGCAGCTTAATGTTGGCGGCGGGACTCACGAATGGCTACACCTTC. This encodes CASSLMLAAGLTNGYTF.

V is TRBV3-1 (or the pseudogene TRBV3-2) and J is TRBJ2-3; 9 bases map to TRBD2. Trimming took 2 bases from V and 1 from J; bases not matched to a gene: 4. This CDR3 region has 16 residues. From germline, CDR1 is LGHDT and CDR2 YNNKEL (reference sequence). The CDR3: CASSQNRLAGTDTQYF. CDR3 DNA sequence: TGTGCCAGCAGCCAAAACCGACTAGCGGGCACAGATACGCAGTATTTT.

The chain recombines TRBV2 with TRBJ1-5; D perhaps matches TRBD1 (5 bases). The germline V gene encodes CDR1 SNHLY and CDR2 FYNNEI. This CDR3 contains 14 residues. V was shortened by 4 bases and J by 3 bases, with 10 bases between the two germline ends. CDR3 DNA: TGTGCCAGCAGTGTGCAGGGCTCCAATCAGCCCCAGCATTTT. This gives the protein CASSVQGSNQPQHF.